The rows below give T cell receptor beta chains drawn from one sample of a study of graft-versus-host responses after intestinal transplantation. Some clones are missing from TCRdb's copy, which holds only in-frame ones; the method was immunoSEQ multiplex PCR. The table shows tens of thousands of clones, with around 90% occurring only once. The antigens these receptors bind are not known. The material sequenced was unstimulated CD4+ T cells sorted from spleen or lymph node cells, taken before transplant. The receptors here all came from a human donor who was the organ donor for an intestinal transplant. The CDR3 runs from the conserved cysteine through the conserved F or W. Fields, in order: CDR3 DNA, CDR3 protein, J gene, clone size, D gene, V gene. D genes are given only for firm matches. The size field is filled for only some rows; it gives once, few, many or a size class.

cdr3_nt: TGTGCCAGCAGTTTATGGTCAGGAACCAAAAACATTCAGTACTTC; cdr3_aa: CASSLWSGTKNIQYF; j_call: TRBJ2-4; clone_size: -; d_call: -; v_call: TRBV28
cdr3_nt: TGTGCCAGCATCTTGGGGGAGGGGCAAGAGACCCAGTACTTC; cdr3_aa: CASILGEGQETQYF; j_call: TRBJ2-5; clone_size: -; d_call: TRBD2; v_call: TRBV6-7
cdr3_nt: TGTGCCACCAGCAGAGGGGGGGGAGGTAAAGAGACCCAGTACTTC; cdr3_aa: CATSRGGGGKETQYF; j_call: TRBJ2-5; clone_size: -; d_call: TRBD2; v_call: TRBV15
cdr3_nt: TGTGCCAGCGGAAAGGGCGGGACGAACCAAGAGACCCAGTACTTC; cdr3_aa: CASGKGGTNQETQYF; j_call: TRBJ2-5; clone_size: -; d_call: -; v_call: TRBV7-6
cdr3_nt: TGTGCCAGCAGTCGCCTCTCCGATGGGGCCAAAAACATTCAGTACTTC; cdr3_aa: CASSRLSDGAKNIQYF; j_call: TRBJ2-4; clone_size: once; d_call: -; v_call: TRBV6-6
cdr3_nt: TGTGCCAGCAGCCCGGGACAGGTTATAGAGACCCAGTACTTC; cdr3_aa: CASSPGQVIETQYF; j_call: TRBJ2-5; clone_size: -; d_call: TRBD1; v_call: TRBV7-9
cdr3_nt: TGTGCCAGTAGTATAGGGCTAGCGCGCTCCTACAATGAGCAGTTCTTC; cdr3_aa: CASSIGLARSYNEQFF; j_call: TRBJ2-1; clone_size: -; d_call: -; v_call: TRBV19
cdr3_nt: TGTGCCAGCAGTTACGCAGGGACTGAAGCTTTCTTT; cdr3_aa: CASSYAGTEAFF; j_call: TRBJ1-1; clone_size: -; d_call: -; v_call: TRBV6-5
cdr3_nt: TGTGCCTGGAGTGGCCGGTACAATGAGCAGTTCTTC; cdr3_aa: CAWSGRYNEQFF; j_call: TRBJ2-1; clone_size: -; d_call: -; v_call: TRBV30
cdr3_nt: TGTGCCACCAGCAGGACAGGGGGCGCTGGGGCCAACGTCCTGACTTTC; cdr3_aa: CATSRTGGAGANVLTF; j_call: TRBJ2-6; clone_size: few; d_call: TRBD1; v_call: TRBV15
cdr3_nt: TGCGCCAGCAGGGAGGGAGACTACGAGCAGTACTTC; cdr3_aa: CASREGDYEQYF; j_call: TRBJ2-7; clone_size: -; d_call: -; v_call: TRBV23-1
cdr3_nt: TGTGCCAGCAGCTTAGAGGGGACGTCGGGGGAGACCCAGTACTTC; cdr3_aa: CASSLEGTSGETQYF; j_call: TRBJ2-5; clone_size: -; d_call: -; v_call: TRBV11-3
cdr3_nt: TGTGCCAGCTCACTCTACAGGGGGAATCAGCCCCAGCATTTT; cdr3_aa: CASSLYRGNQPQHF; j_call: TRBJ1-5; clone_size: -; d_call: TRBD1; v_call: TRBV18
cdr3_nt: TGTGCCAGCAGCCAAGTCCCCGGCGGGACCTTTTACGAGCAGTACTTC; cdr3_aa: CASSQVPGGTFYEQYF; j_call: TRBJ2-7; clone_size: -; d_call: -; v_call: TRBV4-1
cdr3_nt: TGCGCCAGCAGCCAAGACCGGCGGGGGGGGCATAACTATGGCTACACCTTC; cdr3_aa: CASSQDRRGGHNYGYTF; j_call: TRBJ1-2; clone_size: -; d_call: -; v_call: TRBV4-3
cdr3_nt: TGTGCCAGTAGTATACAGAACACCGGGGAGCTGTTTTTT; cdr3_aa: CASSIQNTGELFF; j_call: TRBJ2-2; clone_size: -; d_call: -; v_call: TRBV19
cdr3_nt: TGTGCCAGCAGCTTAGACGACAGGGTGCGAGCTTTCTTT; cdr3_aa: CASSLDDRVRAFF; j_call: TRBJ1-1; clone_size: -; d_call: TRBD1; v_call: TRBV7-2
cdr3_nt: TGTGCCAGCTCACCTGCGGTTCCTAATAGCAATCAGCCCCAGCATTTT; cdr3_aa: CASSPAVPNSNQPQHF; j_call: TRBJ1-5; clone_size: -; d_call: -; v_call: TRBV18
cdr3_nt: TGTGCCAGCGGGTTCAACGGCCACACAGATACGCAGTATTTT; cdr3_aa: CASGFNGHTDTQYF; j_call: TRBJ2-3; clone_size: -; d_call: -; v_call: TRBV5-4
cdr3_nt: TGTGCCAGCAGCCCCCGACTGGGACCCTACGAGCAGTACTTC; cdr3_aa: CASSPRLGPYEQYF; j_call: TRBJ2-7; clone_size: -; d_call: -; v_call: TRBV7-2
cdr3_nt: TGTGCCAGCAGCTATAGCGGGAATCTCGGGCGTAATGAGCAGTTCTTC; cdr3_aa: CASSYSGNLGRNEQFF; j_call: TRBJ2-1; clone_size: -; d_call: TRBD2; v_call: TRBV11-3
cdr3_nt: TGTGCCAGCAGCTTTTCGCGGGGCGGGGTAGGGGATACGCAGTATTTT; cdr3_aa: CASSFSRGGVGDTQYF; j_call: TRBJ2-3; clone_size: -; d_call: -; v_call: TRBV7-9
cdr3_nt: TGTGCCAGTAGTATACAGGGGACATACTACGAGCAGTACTTC; cdr3_aa: CASSIQGTYYEQYF; j_call: TRBJ2-7; clone_size: -; d_call: -; v_call: TRBV19
cdr3_nt: TGTGCCACCAGCAGAGATCGAATGGGAGAGACCCAGTACTTC; cdr3_aa: CATSRDRMGETQYF; j_call: TRBJ2-5; clone_size: -; d_call: -; v_call: TRBV15
cdr3_nt: TGTGCCACCAGCAGAGACAGTAACTATGGCTACACCTTC; cdr3_aa: CATSRDSNYGYTF; j_call: TRBJ1-2; clone_size: -; d_call: -; v_call: TRBV15
cdr3_nt: TGTGCCAGCAGCCGAAGTAGGGAGGTTGAGACCCAGTACTTC; cdr3_aa: CASSRSREVETQYF; j_call: TRBJ2-5; clone_size: -; d_call: -; v_call: TRBV7-9
cdr3_nt: TGCGCCAGCAGCCAAGATCAGGGGAGGTACACTGAAGCTTTCTTT; cdr3_aa: CASSQDQGRYTEAFF; j_call: TRBJ1-1; clone_size: -; d_call: -; v_call: TRBV4-3
cdr3_nt: TGTGCCAGCAGTGAATCCTACAGAACTGGGGCTAATGAAAAACTGTTTTTT; cdr3_aa: CASSESYRTGANEKLFF; j_call: TRBJ1-4; clone_size: -; d_call: -; v_call: TRBV25-1
cdr3_nt: TGTGCCAGCAGCTTAGCAGGGACTAGCACAGATACGCAGTATTTT; cdr3_aa: CASSLAGTSTDTQYF; j_call: TRBJ2-3; clone_size: -; d_call: -; v_call: TRBV11-3
cdr3_nt: TGTGCCAGCAGTTTATCCGGAGACGAGCAGTACTTC; cdr3_aa: CASSLSGDEQYF; j_call: TRBJ2-7; clone_size: -; d_call: -; v_call: TRBV6-6
cdr3_nt: TGTGCCAGCAGCTTAGTAGCGGGGAGCACAGATACGCAGTATTTT; cdr3_aa: CASSLVAGSTDTQYF; j_call: TRBJ2-3; clone_size: -; d_call: TRBD2; v_call: TRBV7-2
cdr3_nt: TGTGCCAGCAGTCCGGTGGTGGGGCCCCAGTACTTC; cdr3_aa: CASSPVVGPQYF; j_call: TRBJ2-5; clone_size: -; d_call: -; v_call: TRBV27
cdr3_nt: TGTGCCAGCAGTTACCCCGGGACTAGCGAGGATACGCAGTATTTT; cdr3_aa: CASSYPGTSEDTQYF; j_call: TRBJ2-3; clone_size: -; d_call: TRBD2; v_call: TRBV6-6
cdr3_nt: TGTGCCAGCAGCTTAAATATAGGGGGGGCTTTCTTT; cdr3_aa: CASSLNIGGAFF; j_call: TRBJ1-1; clone_size: -; d_call: -; v_call: TRBV7-2
cdr3_nt: TGTGCCAGCTCACGGGGGATGACGCGCGCCTACGAGCAGTACTTC; cdr3_aa: CASSRGMTRAYEQYF; j_call: TRBJ2-7; clone_size: -; d_call: -; v_call: TRBV18
cdr3_nt: TGTGCCAGCAGTAATCTAGCGGGATCAGATACGCAGTATTTT; cdr3_aa: CASSNLAGSDTQYF; j_call: TRBJ2-3; clone_size: -; d_call: TRBD2; v_call: TRBV6-4
cdr3_nt: TGTGCCAGCACCCCTGGGACAGGCCACGAAGAGACCCAGTACTTC; cdr3_aa: CASTPGTGHEETQYF; j_call: TRBJ2-5; clone_size: -; d_call: TRBD1; v_call: TRBV27
cdr3_nt: TGTGCCAGCAGCTTAGTAGCGGGAGTTTCTCTTGAGCAGTTCTTC; cdr3_aa: CASSLVAGVSLEQFF; j_call: TRBJ2-1; clone_size: -; d_call: TRBD2; v_call: TRBV7-7
cdr3_nt: TGTGCCAGCAGCGTAGTCGCGTATGATACGCAGTATTTT; cdr3_aa: CASSVVAYDTQYF; j_call: TRBJ2-3; clone_size: -; d_call: -; v_call: TRBV9
cdr3_nt: TGTGCCAGCAGCCGAGGACTGGATACTAGCACAGATACGCAGTATTTT; cdr3_aa: CASSRGLDTSTDTQYF; j_call: TRBJ2-3; clone_size: -; d_call: -; v_call: TRBV7-2
cdr3_nt: TGTGCCAGCAGCCCCCACCGACTAGCGGAAGAGACCCAGTACTTC; cdr3_aa: CASSPHRLAEETQYF; j_call: TRBJ2-5; clone_size: -; d_call: TRBD2; v_call: TRBV9
cdr3_nt: TGTGCCAGCAGGCAGGGAGGGACAGATACGCAGTATTTT; cdr3_aa: CASRQGGTDTQYF; j_call: TRBJ2-3; clone_size: -; d_call: TRBD2; v_call: TRBV28
cdr3_nt: TGCGCCAGCAGCGCGGGCAGATACCCCACCGTAGAGCAGTACTTC; cdr3_aa: CASSAGRYPTVEQYF; j_call: TRBJ2-7; clone_size: -; d_call: -; v_call: TRBV5-1
cdr3_nt: TGCGCCAGCAGCCTGGGACAGTTAATTTCCTACGAGCAGTACTTC; cdr3_aa: CASSLGQLISYEQYF; j_call: TRBJ2-7; clone_size: -; d_call: TRBD1; v_call: TRBV5-1
cdr3_nt: TGTGCCAGCAATCGGGTAGCGGACACCGGGGAGCTGTTTTTT; cdr3_aa: CASNRVADTGELFF; j_call: TRBJ2-2; clone_size: -; d_call: -; v_call: TRBV28
cdr3_nt: TGCGCCAGCAGCTTGGGGACAGGGAACTACAATGAGCAGTTCTTC; cdr3_aa: CASSLGTGNYNEQFF; j_call: TRBJ2-1; clone_size: -; d_call: TRBD1; v_call: TRBV5-1
cdr3_nt: TGTGCCAGCAGTTTATGGGGGGGCGGGGAGCCCCAGCATTTT; cdr3_aa: CASSLWGGGEPQHF; j_call: TRBJ1-5; clone_size: -; d_call: -; v_call: TRBV28
cdr3_nt: TGTGCCAGCATTTCAGGGTCCCATAACTATGGCTACACCTTC; cdr3_aa: CASISGSHNYGYTF; j_call: TRBJ1-2; clone_size: -; d_call: -; v_call: TRBV28